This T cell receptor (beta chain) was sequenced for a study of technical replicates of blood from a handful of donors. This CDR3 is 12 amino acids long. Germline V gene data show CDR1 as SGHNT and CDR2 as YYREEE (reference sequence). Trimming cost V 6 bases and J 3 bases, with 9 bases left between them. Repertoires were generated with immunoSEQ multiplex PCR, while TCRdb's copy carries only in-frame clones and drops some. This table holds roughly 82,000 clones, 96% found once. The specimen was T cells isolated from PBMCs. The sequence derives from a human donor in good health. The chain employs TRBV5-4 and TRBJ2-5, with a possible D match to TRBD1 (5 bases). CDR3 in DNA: TGTGCCAGCAACAGGAGCGAAGAGACCCAGTACTTC. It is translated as CASNRSEETQYF.